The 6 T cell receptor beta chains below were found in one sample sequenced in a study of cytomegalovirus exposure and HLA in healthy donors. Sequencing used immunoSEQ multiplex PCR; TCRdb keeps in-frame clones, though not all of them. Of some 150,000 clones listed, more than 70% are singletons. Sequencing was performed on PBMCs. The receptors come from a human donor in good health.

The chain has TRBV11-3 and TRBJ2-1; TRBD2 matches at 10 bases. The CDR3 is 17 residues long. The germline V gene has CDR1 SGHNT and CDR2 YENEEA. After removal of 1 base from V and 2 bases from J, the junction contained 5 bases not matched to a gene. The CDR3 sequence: CASSLGGSGGAYNEQFF. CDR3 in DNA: TGTGCCAGCAGCTTAGGGGGAAGCGGGGGGGCCTACAATGAGCAGTTCTTC.

The CDR3 sequence: CASSFGQGNNEKLFF. CDR3 DNA sequence: TGCGCCAGCAGCTTTGGACAGGGGAATAATGAAAAACTGTTTTTT. The chain has TRBV5-1 and TRBJ1-4; the match to TRBD1 covers 9 bases. After removal of 2 bases from V and 4 bases from J, the junction contained 3 bases not matched to a gene. This CDR3 has 15 residues. Germline CDR1 and CDR2: SGHRS and YFSETQ.

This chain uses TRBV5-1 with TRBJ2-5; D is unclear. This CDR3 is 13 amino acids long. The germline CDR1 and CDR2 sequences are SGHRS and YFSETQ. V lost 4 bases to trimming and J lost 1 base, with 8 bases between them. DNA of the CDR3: TGCGCCAGCAGCCCAAGTAGCCAAGAGACCCAGTACTTC. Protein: CASSPSSQETQYF.

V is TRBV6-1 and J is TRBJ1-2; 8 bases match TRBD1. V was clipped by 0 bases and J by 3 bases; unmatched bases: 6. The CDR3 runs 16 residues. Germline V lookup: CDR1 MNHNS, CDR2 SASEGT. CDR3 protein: CASSEASGTGYYGYTF. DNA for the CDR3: TGTGCCAGCAGTGAAGCCTCGGGGACAGGCTACTATGGCTACACCTTC.

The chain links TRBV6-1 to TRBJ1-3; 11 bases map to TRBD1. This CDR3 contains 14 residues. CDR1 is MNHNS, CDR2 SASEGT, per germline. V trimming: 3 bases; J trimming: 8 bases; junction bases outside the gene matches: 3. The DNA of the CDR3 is TGTGCCAGCAGTGAGGACAGGGGGCTGGACACCATATATTTT. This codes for CASSEDRGLDTIYF.

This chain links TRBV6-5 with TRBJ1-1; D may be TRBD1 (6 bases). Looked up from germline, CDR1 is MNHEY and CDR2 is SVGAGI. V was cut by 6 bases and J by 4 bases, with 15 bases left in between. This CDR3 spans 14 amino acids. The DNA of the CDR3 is TGTGCCAGCAGGCCCCCAGGGGAGGGCACTGAAGCTTTCTTT. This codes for CASRPPGEGTEAFF.